The rows below give T cell receptor beta chains drawn from one sample of a study of cytomegalovirus exposure and HLA in healthy donors. Data came from immunoSEQ multiplex PCR; TCRdb stores just in-frame clones and leaves some out. Among approximately 110,000 clones, roughly 82% were seen once, and the ten largest hold less than 4%. The sample was PBMCs. The source is a human donor in good health. CDR3s include the opening cysteine and the closing phenylalanine or tryptophan. A D gene is named only where the DNA matches it firmly. Clone size is stated in some rows and not others, as once, few, many or a class when expanded.

d_call	clone_size	v_call	j_call	cdr3_aa	cdr3_nt
TRBD1	.	TRBV4-1	TRBJ1-3	CASSQGSQGASRDTIYF	TGCGCCAGCAGCCAAGGGAGCCAGGGGGCCTCTAGGGACACCATATATTTT
TRBD1	.	TRBV7-6	TRBJ1-1	CASSILAGGTEAFF	TGTGCCAGCAGCATTCTCGCAGGGGGAACTGAAGCTTTCTTT
.	.	TRBV4-2	TRBJ1-5	CASSQGGGDSNQPQHF	TGTGCCAGCAGCCAAGGGGGCGGGGATAGCAATCAGCCCCAGCATTTT
TRBD1	few	TRBV25-1	TRBJ2-7	CASSDQGAYEQYF	TGTGCCAGCAGTGATCAGGGGGCCTACGAGCAGTACTTC
TRBD1	.	TRBV27	TRBJ1-6	CASRGGTGSSYNSPLHF	TGTGCCAGCAGGGGGGGGACAGGGAGCTCCTATAATTCACCCCTCCACTTT
TRBD1	.	TRBV9	TRBJ2-7	CASSAGDRLYEQYF	TGTGCCAGCAGCGCAGGGGACAGGCTCTACGAGCAGTACTTC
.	.	TRBV12-5	TRBJ1-5	CASGLDRQPQHF	TGTGCTAGTGGTTTGGATCGTCAGCCCCAGCATTTT
TRBD2	.	TRBV10-3	TRBJ2-1	CAISESAGGPNEQFF	TGTGCCATCAGTGAGTCGGCGGGAGGCCCGAATGAGCAGTTCTTC
TRBD2	.	TRBV5-1	TRBJ2-7	CASSFGASGSDEQYF	TGCGCCAGCAGCTTTGGTGCTAGCGGGAGCGACGAGCAGTACTTC
.	.	TRBV18	TRBJ2-1	CASSPSGLIDNEQFF	TGTGCCAGCTCACCATCGGGACTGATTGACAATGAGCAGTTCTTC
TRBD2	few	TRBV20-1	TRBJ2-5	CSARTSGRQYF	TGCAGTGCTAGGACTAGCGGGAGGCAGTACTTC
TRBD1	.	TRBV10-1	TRBJ1-1	CATTAGQGGTEAFF	TGCGCCACCACAGCGGGACAGGGGGGAACTGAAGCTTTCTTT
TRBD2	.	TRBV11-2	TRBJ2-1	CASSPHQGLVSNEQFF	TGTGCCAGCAGCCCACACCAGGGACTAGTCAGTAATGAGCAGTTCTTC
.	.	TRBV11-2	TRBJ2-5	CASSSRAPLTSQETQYF	TGTGCCAGCAGTTCCAGGGCCCCACTAACATCCCAAGAGACCCAGTACTTC
TRBD1	.	TRBV5-1	TRBJ1-4	CASGSGTARTNEKLFF	TGCGCCAGCGGCTCCGGGACAGCGAGAACTAATGAAAAACTGTTTTTT
.	few	TRBV6-5	TRBJ1-1	CASSDRPVYTEAFF	TGTGCCAGCAGCGACAGGCCGGTTTACACTGAAGCTTTCTTT
.	few	TRBV7-9	TRBJ1-1	CASSLVVTEAFF	TGTGCCAGCAGCTTAGTCGTCACTGAAGCTTTCTTT